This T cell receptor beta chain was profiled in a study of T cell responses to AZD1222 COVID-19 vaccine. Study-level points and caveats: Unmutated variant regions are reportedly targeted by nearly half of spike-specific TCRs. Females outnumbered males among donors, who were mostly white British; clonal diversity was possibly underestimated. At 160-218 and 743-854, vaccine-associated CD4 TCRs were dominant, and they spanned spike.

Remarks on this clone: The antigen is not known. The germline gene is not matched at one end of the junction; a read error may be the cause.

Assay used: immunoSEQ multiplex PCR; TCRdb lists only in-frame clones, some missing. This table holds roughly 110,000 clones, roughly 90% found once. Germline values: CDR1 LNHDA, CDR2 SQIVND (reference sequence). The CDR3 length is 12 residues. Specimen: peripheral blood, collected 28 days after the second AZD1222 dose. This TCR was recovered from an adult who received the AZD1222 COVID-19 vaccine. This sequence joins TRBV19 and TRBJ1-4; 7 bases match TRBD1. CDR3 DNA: TGTGCCAGTAGTGCCGGGACAGTCGTAACCGTTTTT. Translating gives CASSAGTVVTVF. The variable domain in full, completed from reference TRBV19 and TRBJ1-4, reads DGGITQSPKYLFRKEGQNVTLSCEQNLNHDAMYWYRQDPGQGLRLIYYSQIVNDFQKGDIAEGYSVSREKKESFPLTVTSAQKNPTAFYLCASSAGTVVTVFGSGTQLSVL.